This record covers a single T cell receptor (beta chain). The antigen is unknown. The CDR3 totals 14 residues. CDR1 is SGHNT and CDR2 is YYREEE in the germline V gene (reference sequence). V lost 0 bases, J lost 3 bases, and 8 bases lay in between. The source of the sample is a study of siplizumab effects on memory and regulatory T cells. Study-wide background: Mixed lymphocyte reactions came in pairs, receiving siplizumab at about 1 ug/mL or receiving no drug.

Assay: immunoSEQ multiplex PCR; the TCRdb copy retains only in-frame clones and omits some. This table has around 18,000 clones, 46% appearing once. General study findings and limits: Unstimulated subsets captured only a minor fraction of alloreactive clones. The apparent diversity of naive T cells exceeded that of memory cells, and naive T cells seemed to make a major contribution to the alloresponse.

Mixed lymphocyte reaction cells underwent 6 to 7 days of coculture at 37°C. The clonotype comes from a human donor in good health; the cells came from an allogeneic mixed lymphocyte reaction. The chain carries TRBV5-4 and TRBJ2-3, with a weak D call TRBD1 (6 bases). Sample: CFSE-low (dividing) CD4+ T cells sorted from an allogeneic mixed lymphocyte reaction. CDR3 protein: CASSLEGVTDTQYF. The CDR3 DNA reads TGTGCCAGCAGCTTGGAGGGGGTTACAGATACGCAGTATTTT.